The rows below give T cell receptor beta chains drawn from one sample of a study of blood T cell repertoires in COVID-19. Only in-frame clones appear in the TCRdb table, and some are missing; sequencing was by immunoSEQ multiplex PCR. The top ten hold approximately 1.2% of the sample, which has about 90,000 clones, 86% seen once. Material: peripheral blood. All receptors come from a man older than 75 with active or convalescent COVID-19. CDR3s leave out the opening cysteine and the closing phenylalanine or tryptophan. The D gene is left open where the match is weak. Only part of the rows carry a size: once, few, many, or a class if the clone is expanded.

clone_size d_call j_call cdr3_length v_call cdr3_aa
- - TRBJ2-1 12 TRBV5-8 ASSLGATGHEQF
- TRBD2 TRBJ2-1 15 TRBV4-3 ASSQDPTSPLAPEQF
- TRBD1 TRBJ2-7 12 TRBV5-6 ASSPDRGEGEQY
- TRBD2 TRBJ2-7 14 TRBV4-3 ASSRGIAGAAYEQY
- TRBD1 TRBJ1-6 17 TRBV4-1 ASSRYPPRDGTVNSPLH
- - TRBJ1-2 11 TRBV6-6 ASSTEPSWGYT
- TRBD1 TRBJ2-5 12 TRBV28 ASSPNRGEETQY
- - TRBJ2-5 10 TRBV5-8 ASSRQQETQY
- TRBD1 TRBJ1-5 13 TRBV27 ASSARGRSNQPQH
- TRBD1 TRBJ1-5 13 TRBV3-1/TRBV3-2 ASSQGQGASTPQH
- TRBD1 TRBJ2-5 12 TRBV20-1 SASRWDRGQTQY
- - TRBJ2-1 14 TRBV7-3 ASSLIGGGQYNEQF
- - TRBJ2-2 9 TRBV18 ASSSRGELF
once TRBD1 TRBJ2-7 14 TRBV4-1 ASSHFSGTGGYEQY
- - TRBJ1-6 12 TRBV28 ASSFLQIISPLH
once TRBD2 TRBJ2-5 12 TRBV5-4 ASSILAGEETQY
few TRBD2 TRBJ2-3 12 TRBV13 ASSLRGRASNRY
- - TRBJ2-1 13 TRBV2 ASSGGPWGYNEQF
- - TRBJ2-1 13 TRBV15 ATSREARAYNEQF
- - TRBJ2-5 12 TRBV2 ASSERHLGETQY
- TRBD1 TRBJ2-5 14 TRBV7-9 ASSSIPGQGGETQY
- - TRBJ1-1 13 TRBV27 ASSSHYRENTEAF
few - TRBJ2-1 11 TRBV9 ASSVAPSNEQF
- TRBD1 TRBJ2-6 14 TRBV27 ASSPDRAPGANVLT
- TRBD2 TRBJ2-5 13 TRBV5-1 ASSLYSGRQETQY
- - TRBJ1-1 11 TRBV11-2 ASSSNLNTEAF
- TRBD2 TRBJ2-3 15 TRBV19 ASKGTSGKIGTDTQY
- TRBD1 TRBJ1-6 14 TRBV5-1 ASSFGQGQGNSPLH
- TRBD1 TRBJ1-5 11 TRBV24-1 ATSQGAGQPQH
few - TRBJ2-7 12 TRBV24-1 ATSVGGASYEQY
- TRBD1 TRBJ2-7 12 TRBV6-5 ASRRTGNSYEQY
once TRBD1 TRBJ2-2 13 TRBV7-3 ASSLTGQGTGELF
- - TRBJ2-1 15 TRBV15 ATNPRGGGSSYNEQF
- TRBD1 TRBJ1-2 13 TRBV28 ASSLPTGGGYGYT
- - TRBJ1-1 13 TRBV2 ASSEIVLGGTEAF
- - TRBJ1-2 9 TRBV28 ASSFLSGYT
- TRBD1 TRBJ1-5 13 TRBV24-1 ATRSGQGANQPQH
- - TRBJ2-5 14 TRBV7-8 ASSHTSFLLRETQY